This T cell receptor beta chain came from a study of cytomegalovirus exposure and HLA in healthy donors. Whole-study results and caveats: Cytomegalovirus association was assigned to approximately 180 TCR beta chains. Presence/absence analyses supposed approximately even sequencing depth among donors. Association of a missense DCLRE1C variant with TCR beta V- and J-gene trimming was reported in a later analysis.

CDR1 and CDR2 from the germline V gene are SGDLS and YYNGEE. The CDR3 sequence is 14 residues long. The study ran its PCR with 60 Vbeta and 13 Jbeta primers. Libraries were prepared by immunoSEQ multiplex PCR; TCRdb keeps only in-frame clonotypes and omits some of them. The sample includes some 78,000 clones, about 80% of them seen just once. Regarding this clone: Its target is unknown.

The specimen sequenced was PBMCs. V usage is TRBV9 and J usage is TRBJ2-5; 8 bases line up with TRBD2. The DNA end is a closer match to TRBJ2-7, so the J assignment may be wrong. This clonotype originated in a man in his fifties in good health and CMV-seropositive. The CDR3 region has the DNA TGTGCCAGCAGCCCTCGGGGGGGGGTAGGCGAGCAGTACTTC. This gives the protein CASSPRGGVGEQYF.